These 30 T cell receptor beta chains were sequenced from one sample in a study of blood T cells in healthy people across ages. With a J-beta primer mix and a sample-barcoded 5' primer, a second PCR ran about 7 to 12 cycles. TCRdb re-called the 5' RACE reads with MiXCR, one entry per CDR3 protein. The repertoire includes about 1.6 million distinct CDR3 sequences, 34% of them detected once, and approximately 11% sits in the top ten. Sequenced input: blood. All receptors come from a woman in her 30s in good health.

The CDR3 DNA sequence: TGTGCCAGCAGCACAGGGGGCAATCTCATTACGCAGTATTTT. Its protein is CASSTGGNLITQYF. This chain joins TRBV7-2 and TRBJ2-3, with TRBD1 identical over 9 bases. The junction had 8 bases not matched to a gene; V was cut back by 5 bases and J by 8 bases. The CDR3 has 14 residues. The germline gives CDR1 SGHTA, CDR2 FQGNSA.

The genes are TRBV2 and TRBJ1-2; maybe TRBD1 (6 bases). This CDR3 has 14 residues. The V and J ends lost 4 bases and 2 bases respectively, with 11 bases between them. Germline assignment: CDR1 SNHLY and CDR2 FYNNEI. CDR3 bases: TGTGCCAGCAGTGGGCAGGGGTTAAACTATGGCTACACCTTC. Protein product: CASSGQGLNYGYTF.

The chain combines TRBV27 with TRBJ1-1; 8 bases fit TRBD1. CDR1 is MNHEY, CDR2 SMNVEV, per germline (reference sequence). The CDR3 spans 16 residues. Unmatched junction bases numbered 10, after V lost 2 bases and J lost 5 bases. CDR3 in DNA: TGTGCCAGCAGTTTAAGGACAGGGTCGGTGGAGACTGAAGCTTTCTTT. Translated, it gives CASSLRTGSVETEAFF.

This clonotype has only a few counts. This chain connects TRBV28 to TRBJ2-5; D is unresolved. The V end was cut by 9 bases, the J end by 5 bases, with 13 bases between. Per germline, CDR1 MDHEN and CDR2 SYDVKM. CDR3 size: 12 residues. The CDR3 DNA is TGTGCCAGTAAAAATCATCCGGAGACCCAGTACTTC. This encodes CASKNHPETQYF.

This clonotype was seen a handful of times. This chain links TRBV2 with TRBJ2-7; the match to TRBD2 covers 9 bases. Germline CDR1 reads SNHLY; CDR2 reads FYNNEI. The trim removed 7 bases at V and 4 bases at J, leaving 5 bases unmatched. The CDR3 consists of 13 residues. The CDR3 DNA is TGTGCCAGCAATGCGGGAGGGGTTTACGAGCAGTACTTC. Translating it yields CASNAGGVYEQYF. Using reference TRBV2 and TRBJ2-7 for the parts outside the CDR3, the full variable domain is EPEVTQTPSHQVTQMGQEVILRCVPISNHLYFYWYRQILGQKVEFLVSFYNNEISEKSEIFDDQFSVERPDGSNFTLKIRSTKLEDSAMYFCASNAGGVYEQYFGPGTRLTVT.

This chain connects TRBV5-1 to TRBJ2-7, with 12 bases fitting TRBD2. Germline CDR1 SGHRS, CDR2 YFSETQ. The CDR3 consists of 17 residues. The trim removed 4 bases at V and 5 bases at J, leaving 13 bases unmatched. CDR3 loop: CASSIPKTSGSKNEQYF. DNA of the CDR3: TGCGCCAGCAGCATCCCGAAGACTAGCGGGAGTAAAAACGAGCAGTACTTC.

A note on this clonotype: A junction boundary mismatches the germline segment, possibly from a read error. The chain joins TRBV6-1 to TRBJ1-6; perhaps TRBD1 as D (5 bases). This CDR3 comprises 16 residues. Germline V gene data show CDR1 as MNHNS and CDR2 as SASEGT. CDR3 sequence: CASIYRDASYTSPLHF. CDR3 bases: TGTGCCAGCATCTACCGGGACGCCAGCTATACTTCACCCCTCCACTTT.

This sequence joins TRBV7-3 and TRBJ1-3; maybe TRBD1 (6 bases). Germline-derived CDR1 and CDR2 are SGHTA and FQGTGA. V was cut by 5 bases and J by 2 bases, with 10 bases left in between. This CDR3 contains 14 residues. CDR3: CASSMTGPGNTIYF. The DNA of the CDR3 is TGTGCCAGCAGCATGACAGGTCCTGGAAACACCATATATTTT.

V usage is TRBV10-3 and J usage is TRBJ1-2; TRBD1 is a possible D gene (6 bases). V was trimmed by 7 bases and J by 8 bases, leaving 17 bases between them. Germline V gives CDR1 ENHRY, CDR2 SYGVKD. The CDR3 contains 13 residues. The CDR3 DNA reads TGTGCCATCACCGATCTACAGGGCGGAGGCTACACCTTC. It codes for CAITDLQGGGYTF.

Many counts were recorded for this clonotype. V and J are TRBV6-6 and TRBJ2-5, with D maybe TRBD2 (6 bases). The germline V gene encodes CDR1 MNHNY and CDR2 SVGAGI (reference sequence). Trimming left V 5 bases short and J 5 bases short, with 12 bases between. The CDR3 is made up of 13 amino acids. In DNA, the CDR3 is TGTGCCAGCAGTCGGGATAGCGGTGAGACCCAGTACTTC. It translates to CASSRDSGETQYF.

This clonotype has a handful of counts. CDR3 in DNA: TGCAGTGCTAATATGGTTCAGACAGCCAAAAACATTCAGTACTTC. This translates into CSANMVQTAKNIQYF. The chain uses TRBV20-1 and TRBJ2-4, with D unresolved. CDR1 and CDR2 (germline): DFQATT, SNEGSKA (reference sequence). With 4 bases removed from V and 0 bases from J, the gap between germline ends came to 13 bases. The CDR3 loop spans 15 amino acids.

DNA for the CDR3: TGCAGTGCTAACCCCCAAGCACTTAGGGCGGATACGCAGTATTTT. It yields the protein CSANPQALRADTQYF. V usage is TRBV20-1 and J usage is TRBJ2-3; D gene unclear. Trimming removed 4 bases at V and 6 bases at J, with 20 bases between. CDR1 and CDR2 from the germline V gene are DFQATT and SNEGSKA (reference sequence). The CDR3 spans 15 residues.

The chain recombines TRBV2 with TRBJ2-3; TRBD2 aligns across 8 bases. This CDR3 region has 15 residues. Germline V gene sequence: CDR1 SNHLY, CDR2 FYNNEI. V was pared by 6 bases and J by 2 bases, with 7 bases of the junction left unmatched. CDR3: CASSVSGSTTDTQYF. The CDR3 DNA is TGTGCCAGCAGCGTAAGCGGGAGCACCACAGATACGCAGTATTTT.

This clonotype was recorded at least ten times. The genes are TRBV7-2 and TRBJ2-4; D ambiguous. CDR1 and CDR2 (germline): SGHTA, FQGNSA. The CDR3 contains 15 residues. The ends were cut back, 1 base at V and 4 bases at J, with 11 bases in the middle. The CDR3 protein is CASSLDRNSKNIQYF. The CDR3 bases are TGTGCCAGCAGCTTAGATCGAAACTCTAAAAACATTCAGTACTTC. The entire variable domain, with the rest obtained from reference TRBV7-2 and TRBJ2-4, is as follows: GAGVSQSPSNKVTEKGKDVELRCDPISGHTALYWYRQSLGQGLEFLIYFQGNSAPDKSGLPSDRFSAERTGGSVSTLTIQRTQQEDSAVYLCASSLDRNSKNIQYFGAGTRLSVL.

The chain employs TRBV5-1 and TRBJ2-1; TRBD2 aligns across 10 bases. Germline CDR1 and CDR2: SGHRS and YFSETQ. The CDR3 covers 16 residues. Trimming cost V 0 bases and J 8 bases; bases outside gene matches: 8. The CDR3 DNA is TGCGCCAGCAGCTTGGGAGGACCTAGCGGGAGCCATGAGCAGTTCTTC. As protein: CASSLGGPSGSHEQFF.

Concerning this clonotype: The junction does not match germline at one end; this may be a read error. V gene TRBV7-2 combines with J gene TRBJ1-5; no firm D call. Germline V CDR1 and CDR2: SGHTA, FQGNSA. This CDR3 has 13 amino acids. The CDR3 sequence is CAGSWNPGQPQHF. In DNA form, the CDR3 reads TGTGCCGGCAGCTGGAACCCGGGGCAGCCCCAGCATTTT.

The chain employs TRBV6-5 and TRBJ1-5; D unclear. CDR1 MNHEY and CDR2 SVGAGI come from the germline V gene. The length of the CDR3 is 13 residues. V was shortened by 0 bases and J by 7 bases, with 7 bases between the two germline ends. CDR3 residues: CASSYSLAQPQHF. CDR3 bases: TGTGCCAGCAGTTACTCCCTGGCGCAGCCCCAGCATTTT.

J is TRBJ1-2 and V is TRBV2; D perhaps matches TRBD1 (6 bases). The CDR3 has 16 amino acids. The ends were cut back, 3 bases at V and 6 bases at J, with 20 bases in the middle. Germline V lookup: CDR1 SNHLY, CDR2 FYNNEI. CDR3 region: CASSDSLGRGEDGYTF. The CDR3 DNA reads TGTGCCAGCAGTGACTCGCTGGGGAGGGGGGAAGATGGCTACACCTTC.

Remarks on this clonotype: Compared with germline, one end of the junction differs, possibly owing to a read error. Written as DNA, the CDR3 is TGTGCCAGCGCGATTCGATCTGGAGACACCATATATTTT. It encodes CASAIRSGDTIYF. The chain is built from TRBV12-3 or TRBV12-4 and TRBJ1-3; D gene unclear. The CDR3 runs 13 residues.

This clonotype has more than one count but fewer than ten. This chain joins TRBV9 and TRBJ2-5, with 9 bases that match TRBD2. Germline loops: CDR1 SGDLS, CDR2 YYNGEE. The CDR3 contains 16 residues. V shed 0 bases, J shed 0 bases, and the junction held 3 bases outside the gene matches. The DNA of the CDR3 is TGTGCCAGCAGCGTAGGGTCTAGCGGGAACCAAGAGACCCAGTACTTC. Its protein is CASSVGSSGNQETQYF.

This clonotype was seen at least ten times. V is TRBV6-2 or TRBV6-3 and J is TRBJ2-7, with D maybe TRBD1 (6 bases). V lost 4 bases and J lost 2, with 15 bases in between. The CDR3 totals 15 residues. CDR1 and CDR2 (germline): MNHEY, SVGEGT. In DNA form, the CDR3 reads TGTGCCAGCAGTTCCCCGGAGACAGGCACCTACGAGCAGTACTTC. Amino acid sequence: CASSSPETGTYEQYF.

V and J are TRBV12-3 or TRBV12-4 and TRBJ2-7, with no clear D. V lost 8 bases, J lost 3 bases, and 11 bases lay in between. The CDR3 contains 12 residues. CDR3 bases: TGTGCCAGCTGCGGACCCAACTACGAGCAGTACTTC. This gives the protein CASCGPNYEQYF.

The chain carries TRBV6-2 or TRBV6-3 and TRBJ2-5, with TRBD2 matching 10 bases. Germline assignment: CDR1 MNHEY and CDR2 SVGEGT. The CDR3 totals 13 residues. Losses at the gene ends were 11 bases for V and 11 bases for J; bases not matched to a gene: 14. The CDR3 sequence is CAGIGLAGDVQYF. The CDR3 coding sequence is TGTGCCGGCATTGGGCTAGCGGGAGACGTGCAGTACTTC.

The V call is TRBV6-5, the J call TRBJ1-1, with TRBD1 as a possible D gene (6 bases). Between the trimmed V and J ends, which lost 5 bases and 3 bases, there was a span of 13 bases. The length of the CDR3 is 14 residues. Germline assignment: CDR1 MNHEY and CDR2 SVGAGI. CDR3 sequence (DNA): TGTGCCAGCAGTCGATCGACAGGCTACACTGAAGCTTTCTTT. Residues: CASSRSTGYTEAFF.

The CDR3 loop reads CASSEGASSPLHF. CDR3 DNA sequence: TGTGCCAGCAGTGAAGGGGCATCCTCACCCCTCCACTTT. The chain couples TRBV6-1 to TRBJ1-6; D is unclear. CDR3 length equals 13 residues. The germline CDR1 and CDR2 sequences are MNHNS and SASEGT. V lost 1 base and J lost 10, with 8 bases in between.

This clonotype was seen a handful of times. This chain uses TRBV20-1 with TRBJ1-6; D remains ambiguous. Trimming cost V 5 bases and J 3 bases, with 5 bases left between them. The CDR3 runs 12 residues. The germline V gene encodes CDR1 DFQATT and CDR2 SNEGSKA (reference sequence). This CDR3 is CSAGDYNSPLHF. The DNA for the CDR3 is TGCAGTGCTGGTGACTATAATTCACCCCTCCACTTT.

The J gene is TRBJ2-7, the V gene TRBV15; the D gene could be TRBD1 or TRBD2 (5 bases each). The CDR3 covers 14 residues. The V and J ends lost 3 bases and 7 bases respectively, with 16 bases between them. In germline, CDR1 is LNHNV, CDR2 YYDKDF (reference sequence). In DNA form, the CDR3 reads TGTGCCACCAGCAGCGTCCGGGACCTGGGAGAGCAGTACTTC. It yields the protein CATSSVRDLGEQYF.

This sequence joins TRBV29-1 and TRBJ2-3; 13 nucleotides line up with TRBD2. Germline V gene data show CDR1 as SQVTM and CDR2 as ANQGSEA. V lost 4 bases and J lost 1; bases outside the gene matches: 2. CDR3 length: 15 amino acids. DNA of the CDR3: TGCAGCGTTGCCGGACTAGCGGGAGGCACAGATACGCAGTATTTT. Translating it yields CSVAGLAGGTDTQYF.

This clonotype was seen at least ten times. The chain employs TRBV29-1 and TRBJ2-7; D may correspond to TRBD1 or TRBD2 (5 bases each). Trimming stripped 6 bases from V and 2 bases from J, with 14 bases between. The CDR3 sequence is 13 residues long. Germline V gives CDR1 SQVTM, CDR2 ANQGSEA. In DNA, the CDR3 is TGCAGCGTCTCCCAGGGAGCTCCCTACGAGCAGTACTTC. Its protein is CSVSQGAPYEQYF.

The CDR3 loop is CASSQYTTETYGYTF. CDR3 sequence (DNA): TGCGCCAGCAGCCAGTATACGACAGAGACGTATGGCTACACCTTC. J is TRBJ1-2 and V is TRBV4-1, with TRBD1 as a possible D gene (5 bases). Trimming cost V 3 bases and J 5 bases, with 16 bases left between them. CDR1 and CDR2 (germline): MGHRA, YSYEKL. The CDR3 is made up of 15 amino acids.